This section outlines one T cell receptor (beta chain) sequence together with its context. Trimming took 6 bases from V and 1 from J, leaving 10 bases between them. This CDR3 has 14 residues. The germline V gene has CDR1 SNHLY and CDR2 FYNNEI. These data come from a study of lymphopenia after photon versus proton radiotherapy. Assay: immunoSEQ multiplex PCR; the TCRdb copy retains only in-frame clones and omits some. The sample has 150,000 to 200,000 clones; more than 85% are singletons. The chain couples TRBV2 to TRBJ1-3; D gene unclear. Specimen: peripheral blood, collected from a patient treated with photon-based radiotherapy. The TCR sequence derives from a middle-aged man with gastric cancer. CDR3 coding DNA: TGTGCCAGCAGCGCGGACGGTTCTGGAAACACCATATATTTT. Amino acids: CASSADGSGNTIYF. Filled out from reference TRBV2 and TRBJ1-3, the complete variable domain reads EPEVTQTPSHQVTQMGQEVILRCVPISNHLYFYWYRQILGQKVEFLVSFYNNEISEKSEIFDDQFSVERPDGSNFTLKIRSTKLEDSAMYFCASSADGSGNTIYFGEGSWLTVV.